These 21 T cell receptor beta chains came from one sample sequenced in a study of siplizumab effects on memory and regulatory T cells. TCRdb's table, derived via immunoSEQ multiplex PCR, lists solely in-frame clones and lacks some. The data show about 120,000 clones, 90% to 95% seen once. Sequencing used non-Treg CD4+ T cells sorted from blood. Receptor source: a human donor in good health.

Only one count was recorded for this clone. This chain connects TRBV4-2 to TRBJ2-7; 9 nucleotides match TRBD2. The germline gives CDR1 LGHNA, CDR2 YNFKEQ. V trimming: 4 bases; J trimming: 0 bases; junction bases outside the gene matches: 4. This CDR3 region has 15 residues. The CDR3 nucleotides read TGTGCCAGCAGCCGGTTAGCGGGGGACTCCTACGAGCAGTACTTC. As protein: CASSRLAGDSYEQYF.

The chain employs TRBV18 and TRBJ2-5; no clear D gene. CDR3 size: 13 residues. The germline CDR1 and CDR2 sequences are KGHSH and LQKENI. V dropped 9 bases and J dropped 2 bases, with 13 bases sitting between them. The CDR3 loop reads CASHPQVQETQYF. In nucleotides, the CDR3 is TGTGCCAGTCATCCTCAGGTTCAAGAGACCCAGTACTTC.

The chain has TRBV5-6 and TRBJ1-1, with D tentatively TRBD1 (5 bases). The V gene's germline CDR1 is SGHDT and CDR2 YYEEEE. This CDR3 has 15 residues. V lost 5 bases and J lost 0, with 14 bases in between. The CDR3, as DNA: TGTGCCAGCAGTCGGGGGAAGGGGATGAACACTGAAGCTTTCTTT. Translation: CASSRGKGMNTEAFF.

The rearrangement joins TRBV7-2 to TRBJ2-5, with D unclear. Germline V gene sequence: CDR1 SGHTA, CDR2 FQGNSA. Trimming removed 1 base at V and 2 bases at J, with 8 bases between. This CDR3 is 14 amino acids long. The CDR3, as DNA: TGTGCCAGCAGCTTAGGAGTAAGGCAAGAGACCCAGTACTTC. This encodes CASSLGVRQETQYF. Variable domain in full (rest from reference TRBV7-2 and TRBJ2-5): GAGVSQSPSNKVTEKGKDVELRCDPISGHTALYWYRQSLGQGLEFLIYFQGNSAPDKSGLPSDRFSAERTGGSVSTLTIQRTQQEDSAVYLCASSLGVRQETQYFGPGTRLLVL.

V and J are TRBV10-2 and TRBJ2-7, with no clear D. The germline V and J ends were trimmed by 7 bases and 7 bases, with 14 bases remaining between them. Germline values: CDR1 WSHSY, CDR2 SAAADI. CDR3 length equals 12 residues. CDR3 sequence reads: CASMLVREEQYF. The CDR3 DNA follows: TGCGCCAGCATGTTAGTTCGTGAGGAGCAGTACTTC.

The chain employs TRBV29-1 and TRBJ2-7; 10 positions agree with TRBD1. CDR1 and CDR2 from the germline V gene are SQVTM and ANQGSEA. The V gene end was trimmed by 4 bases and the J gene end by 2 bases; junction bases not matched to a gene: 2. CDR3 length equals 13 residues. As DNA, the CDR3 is TGCAGCGTTGGGGGACAGGGGACCTACGAGCAGTACTTC. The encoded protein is CSVGGQGTYEQYF.

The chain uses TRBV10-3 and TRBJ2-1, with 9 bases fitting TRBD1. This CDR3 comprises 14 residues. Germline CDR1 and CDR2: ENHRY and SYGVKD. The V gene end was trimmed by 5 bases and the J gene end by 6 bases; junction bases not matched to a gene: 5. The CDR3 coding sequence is TGTGCCATCAGTTTTGGACAGGGGCTCAATGAGCAGTTCTTC. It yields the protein CAISFGQGLNEQFF.

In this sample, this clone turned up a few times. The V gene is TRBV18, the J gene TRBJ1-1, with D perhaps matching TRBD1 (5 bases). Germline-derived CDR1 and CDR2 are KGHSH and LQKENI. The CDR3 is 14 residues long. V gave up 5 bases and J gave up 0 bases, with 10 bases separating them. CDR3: CASSGGGMNTEAFF. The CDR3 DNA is TGTGCCAGCTCAGGGGGTGGGATGAACACTGAAGCTTTCTTT.

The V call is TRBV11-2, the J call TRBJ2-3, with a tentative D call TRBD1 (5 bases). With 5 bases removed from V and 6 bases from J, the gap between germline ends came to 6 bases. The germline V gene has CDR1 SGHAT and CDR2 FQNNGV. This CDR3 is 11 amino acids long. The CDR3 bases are TGTGCCAGCAGCAACAGGGATACGCAGTATTTT. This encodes CASSNRDTQYF.

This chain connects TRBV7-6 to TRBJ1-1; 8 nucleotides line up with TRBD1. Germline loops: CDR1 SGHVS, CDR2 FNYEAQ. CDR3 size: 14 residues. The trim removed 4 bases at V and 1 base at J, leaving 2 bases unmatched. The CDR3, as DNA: TGTGCCAGCAGCTCGGGACAGGCGAACACTGAAGCTTTCTTT. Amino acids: CASSSGQANTEAFF.

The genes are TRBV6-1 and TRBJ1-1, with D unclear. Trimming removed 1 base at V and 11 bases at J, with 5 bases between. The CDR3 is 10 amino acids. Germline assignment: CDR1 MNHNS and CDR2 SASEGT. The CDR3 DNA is TGTGCCAGCAGTGAAGTAAGGGCTTTCTTT. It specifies CASSEVRAFF.

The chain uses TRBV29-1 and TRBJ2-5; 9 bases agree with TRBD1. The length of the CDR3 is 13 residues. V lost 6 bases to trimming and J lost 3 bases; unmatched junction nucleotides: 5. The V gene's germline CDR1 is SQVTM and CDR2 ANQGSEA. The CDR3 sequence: CSVVRTGEETQYF. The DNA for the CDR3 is TGCAGCGTCGTCCGGACAGGGGAAGAGACCCAGTACTTC.

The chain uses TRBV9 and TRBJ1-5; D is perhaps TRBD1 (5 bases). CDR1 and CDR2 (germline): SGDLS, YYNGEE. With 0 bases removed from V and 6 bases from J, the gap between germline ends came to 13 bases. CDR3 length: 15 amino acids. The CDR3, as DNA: TGTGCCAGCAGCGTAGGGTGGGGGGGTAGTCAGCCCCAGCATTTT. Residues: CASSVGWGGSQPQHF. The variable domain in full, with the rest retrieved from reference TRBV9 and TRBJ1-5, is DSGVTQTPKHLITATGQRVTLRCSPRSGDLSVYWYQQSLDQGLQFLIQYYNGEERAKGNILERFSAQQFPDLHSELNLSSLELGDSALYFCASSVGWGGSQPQHFGDGTRLSIL.

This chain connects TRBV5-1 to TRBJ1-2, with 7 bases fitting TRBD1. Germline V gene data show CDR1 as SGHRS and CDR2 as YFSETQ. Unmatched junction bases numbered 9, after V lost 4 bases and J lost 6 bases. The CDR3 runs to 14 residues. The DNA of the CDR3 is TGCGCCAGCAGCCCCGACAGGGCCTCTGATGGCTACACCTTC. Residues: CASSPDRASDGYTF.

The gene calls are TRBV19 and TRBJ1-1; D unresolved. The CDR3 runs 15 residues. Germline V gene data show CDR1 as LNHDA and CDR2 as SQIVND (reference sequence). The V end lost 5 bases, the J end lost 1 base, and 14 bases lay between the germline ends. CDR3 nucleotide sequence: TGTGCCAGTAGTGGCTGGGGTTGGGGGAACACTGAAGCTTTCTTT. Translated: CASSGWGWGNTEAFF.

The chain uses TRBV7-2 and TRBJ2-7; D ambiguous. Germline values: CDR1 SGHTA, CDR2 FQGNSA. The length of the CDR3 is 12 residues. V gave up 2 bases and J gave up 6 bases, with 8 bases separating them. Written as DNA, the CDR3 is TGTGCCAGCAGCTTATCAAGGCTCGAGCAGTACTTC. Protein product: CASSLSRLEQYF.

CDR3 coding DNA: TGTGCCAGCAGAAATAGCGGGGGGGTCCAAGAGACCCAGTACTTC. Amino acids: CASRNSGGVQETQYF. V gene TRBV5-4 combines with J gene TRBJ2-5; 11 nucleotides align to TRBD2. This CDR3 is built from 15 residues. V was clipped by 5 bases and J by 1 base; unmatched bases: 4. In germline, CDR1 is SGHNT, CDR2 YYREEE (reference sequence).

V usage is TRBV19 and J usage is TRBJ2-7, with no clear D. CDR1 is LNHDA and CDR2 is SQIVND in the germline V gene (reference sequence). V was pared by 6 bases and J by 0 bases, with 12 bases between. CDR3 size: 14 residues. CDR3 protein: CASRADQLSYEQYF. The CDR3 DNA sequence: TGTGCCAGTAGGGCGGACCAGCTCTCCTACGAGCAGTACTTC. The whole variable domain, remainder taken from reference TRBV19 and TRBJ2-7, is DGGITQSPKYLFRKEGQNVTLSCEQNLNHDAMYWYRQDPGQGLRLIYYSQIVNDFQKGDIAEGYSVSREKKESFPLTVTSAQKNPTAFYLCASRADQLSYEQYFGPGTRLTVT.

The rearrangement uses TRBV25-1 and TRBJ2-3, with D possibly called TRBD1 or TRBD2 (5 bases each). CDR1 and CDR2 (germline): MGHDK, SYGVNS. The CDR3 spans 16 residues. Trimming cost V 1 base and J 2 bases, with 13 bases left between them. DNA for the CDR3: TGTGCCAGCAGTGAATGGGGACCTCTTTTCACAGATACGCAGTATTTT. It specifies CASSEWGPLFTDTQYF.

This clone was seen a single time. The CDR3 here is CASSEAVGGTTDTQYF. CDR3 in DNA: TGTGCCAGCAGTGAAGCGGTTGGGGGGACTACAGATACGCAGTATTTT. The chain links TRBV6-1 to TRBJ2-3; weak D call: TRBD2 (6 bases). V was pared by 0 bases and J by 3 bases, with 13 bases between. Germline V lookup: CDR1 MNHNS, CDR2 SASEGT. The CDR3 extends over 16 amino acids.

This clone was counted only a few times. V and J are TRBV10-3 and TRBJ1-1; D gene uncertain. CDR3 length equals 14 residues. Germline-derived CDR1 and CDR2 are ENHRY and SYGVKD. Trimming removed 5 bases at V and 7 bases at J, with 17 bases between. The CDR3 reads CAISHPGRTDEAFF. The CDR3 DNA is TGTGCCATCAGTCATCCCGGGAGGACTGATGAAGCTTTCTTT.